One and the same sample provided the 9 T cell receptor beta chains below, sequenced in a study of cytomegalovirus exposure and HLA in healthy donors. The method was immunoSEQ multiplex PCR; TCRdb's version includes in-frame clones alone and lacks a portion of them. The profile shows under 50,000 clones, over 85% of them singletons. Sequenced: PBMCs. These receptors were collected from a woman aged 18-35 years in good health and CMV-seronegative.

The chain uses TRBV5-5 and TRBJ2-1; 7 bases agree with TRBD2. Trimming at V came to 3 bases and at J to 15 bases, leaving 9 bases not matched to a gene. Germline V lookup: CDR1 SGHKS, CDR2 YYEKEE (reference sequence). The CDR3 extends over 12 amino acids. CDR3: CASSSVTSTSFF. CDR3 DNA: TGTGCCAGCAGCTCGGTGACTAGCACCTCGTTCTTC.

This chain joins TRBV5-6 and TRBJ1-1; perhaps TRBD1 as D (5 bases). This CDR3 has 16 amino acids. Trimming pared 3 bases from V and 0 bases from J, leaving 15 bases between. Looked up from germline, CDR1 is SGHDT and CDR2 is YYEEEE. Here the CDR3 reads CASSWGGVLMNTEAFF. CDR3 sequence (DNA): TGTGCCAGCAGCTGGGGGGGAGTTCTCATGAACACTGAAGCTTTCTTT.

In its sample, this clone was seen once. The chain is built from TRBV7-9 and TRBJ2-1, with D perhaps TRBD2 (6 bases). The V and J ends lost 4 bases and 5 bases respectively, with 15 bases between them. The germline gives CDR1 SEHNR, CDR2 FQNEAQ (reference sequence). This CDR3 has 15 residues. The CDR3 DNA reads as TGTGCCAGCAGCTCTCAGCGGGTGTCCCACAATGAGCAGTTCTTC. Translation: CASSSQRVSHNEQFF.

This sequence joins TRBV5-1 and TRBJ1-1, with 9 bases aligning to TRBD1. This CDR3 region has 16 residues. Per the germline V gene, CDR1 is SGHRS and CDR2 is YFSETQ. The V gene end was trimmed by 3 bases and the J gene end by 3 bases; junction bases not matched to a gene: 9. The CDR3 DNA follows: TGCGCCAGCAGCTATTTACAGGGGGCGCAGGACACTGAAGCTTTCTTT. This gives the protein CASSYLQGAQDTEAFF.

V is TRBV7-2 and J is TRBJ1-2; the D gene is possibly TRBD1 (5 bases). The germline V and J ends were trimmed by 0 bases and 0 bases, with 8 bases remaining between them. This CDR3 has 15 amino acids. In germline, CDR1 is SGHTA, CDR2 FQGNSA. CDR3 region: CASSLAGVANYGYTF. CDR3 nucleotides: TGTGCCAGCAGCTTAGCAGGGGTGGCTAACTATGGCTACACCTTC.

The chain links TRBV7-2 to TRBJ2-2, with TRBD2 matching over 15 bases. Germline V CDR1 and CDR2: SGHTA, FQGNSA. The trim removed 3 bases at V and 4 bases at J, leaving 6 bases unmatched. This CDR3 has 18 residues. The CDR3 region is CASSFAGTSGGPTGELFF. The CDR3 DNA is TGTGCCAGCAGCTTCGCCGGGACTAGCGGGGGGCCCACCGGGGAGCTGTTTTTT.

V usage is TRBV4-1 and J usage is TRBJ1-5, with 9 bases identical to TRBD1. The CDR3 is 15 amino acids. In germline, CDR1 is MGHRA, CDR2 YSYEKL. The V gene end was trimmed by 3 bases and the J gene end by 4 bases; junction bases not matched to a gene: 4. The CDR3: CASSHPGQGNQPQHF. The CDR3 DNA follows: TGCGCCAGCAGCCATCCCGGACAGGGGAATCAGCCCCAGCATTTT.

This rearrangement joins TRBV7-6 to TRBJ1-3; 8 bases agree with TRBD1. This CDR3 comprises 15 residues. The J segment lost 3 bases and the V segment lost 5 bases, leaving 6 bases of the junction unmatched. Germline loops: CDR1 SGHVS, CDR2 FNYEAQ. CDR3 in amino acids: CASSPQGAFGNTIYF. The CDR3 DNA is TGTGCCAGCAGCCCCCAGGGGGCGTTTGGAAACACCATATATTTT. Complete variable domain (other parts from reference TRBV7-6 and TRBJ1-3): GAGVSQSPRYKVTKRGQDVALRCDPISGHVSLYWYRQALGQGPEFLTYFNYEAQQDKSGLPNDRFSAERPEGSISTLTIQRTEQRDSAMYRCASSPQGAFGNTIYFGEGSWLTVV.

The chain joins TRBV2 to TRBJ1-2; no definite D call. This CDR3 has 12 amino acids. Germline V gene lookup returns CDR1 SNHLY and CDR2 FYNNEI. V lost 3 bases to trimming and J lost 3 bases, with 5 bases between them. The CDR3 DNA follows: TGTGCCAGCAGTGAGGACTACTATGGCTACACCTTC. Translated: CASSEDYYGYTF. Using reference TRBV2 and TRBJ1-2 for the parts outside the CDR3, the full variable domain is EPEVTQTPSHQVTQMGQEVILRCVPISNHLYFYWYRQILGQKVEFLVSFYNNEISEKSEIFDDQFSVERPDGSNFTLKIRSTKLEDSAMYFCASSEDYYGYTFGSGTRLTVV.